A selection of T cell receptor beta chains follows, all from one sample in a study of cytomegalovirus exposure and HLA in healthy donors. Data came from immunoSEQ multiplex PCR; TCRdb stores just in-frame clones and leaves some out. The repertoire consists of 150,000 to 200,000 clones, with about 79% occurring once and the leading ten covering around an eighth. Sequencing was done on a sample of PBMCs. The receptors derive from a woman in her thirties in good health and CMV-seropositive. The CDR3 runs from the conserved cysteine through the conserved F or W. The D gene is left open where the match is weak. Size is omitted from some rows. Given values are once, few, many or a class for expanded clones.

v_gene	d_gene	j_gene	len	abundance	CDR3aa	CDR3nt
TRBV29-1	NA	TRBJ1-1	11	NA	CSVEGGGPAFF	TGCAGCGTTGAGGGGGGGGGCCCGGCTTTCTTT
TRBV28	NA	TRBJ1-5	13	NA	CASSFGGHQPQHF	TGTGCCAGCAGTTTCGGGGGGCATCAGCCCCAGCATTTT
TRBV27	NA	TRBJ1-4	15	NA	CASSRDSATNEKLFF	TGTGCCAGCAGTCGCGACAGTGCAACTAATGAAAAACTGTTTTTT
TRBV6-6	NA	TRBJ1-5	16	NA	CASSYGEGVFNQPQHF	TGTGCCAGCAGTTACGGAGAAGGAGTTTTCAATCAGCCCCAGCATTTT
TRBV15	NA	TRBJ2-7	15	NA	CATSRDPQGSYEQYF	TGTGCCACCAGCAGAGATCCCCAGGGGTCCTACGAGCAGTACTTC
TRBV2	NA	TRBJ2-6	16	once	CASSEVRGSGANVLTF	TGTGCCAGCAGTGAAGTGCGGGGCTCTGGGGCCAACGTCCTGACTTTC
TRBV19	TRBD1	TRBJ2-7	16	NA	CASRSVRLDRGSEQYF	TGTGCCAGTAGAAGCGTTCGTTTGGACAGGGGATCCGAGCAGTACTTC
TRBV28	NA	TRBJ1-2	11	NA	CASSPLRDYTF	TGTGCCAGCAGCCCCTTGAGGGACTACACCTTC
TRBV4-1	NA	TRBJ1-1	16	once	CASSQPQPTGNTEAFF	TGCGCCAGCAGCCAACCTCAACCGACAGGGAACACTGAAGCTTTCTTT
TRBV15	NA	TRBJ2-5	12	NA	CATSRAEETQYF	TGTGCCACCAGCAGAGCCGAAGAGACCCAGTACTTC
TRBV18	TRBD1	TRBJ2-2	15	NA	CASSGGQGNTGELFF	TGTGCCAGCTCGGGGGGACAGGGGAACACCGGGGAGCTGTTTTTT
TRBV14	NA	TRBJ2-1	14	NA	CASSQHTGYNEQFF	TGTGCCAGCAGCCAACATACAGGGTACAATGAGCAGTTCTTC
TRBV11-3	TRBD1	TRBJ2-1	14	NA	CASRRTGVKHEQFF	TGTGCCAGCCGTAGGACAGGGGTTAAGCATGAGCAGTTCTTC
TRBV7-2	NA	TRBJ2-5	13	NA	CASRPGAQETQYF	TGTGCCAGCCGACCGGGAGCACAAGAGACCCAGTACTTC
TRBV5-1	NA	TRBJ2-1	14	NA	CASSVSGSYNEQFF	TGCGCCAGCAGCGTGTCGGGATCCTACAATGAGCAGTTCTTC
TRBV4-2	NA	TRBJ1-2	13	NA	CASSMRASYGYTF	TGTGCCAGCAGTATGAGGGCCAGCTATGGCTACACCTTC
TRBV2	TRBD1	TRBJ2-7	14	NA	CASRWGQGSSMQYF	TGTGCCAGCCGGTGGGGACAGGGGTCCTCCATGCAGTACTTC
TRBV9	TRBD1	TRBJ2-7	15	NA	CASSDYPGQGEEQYF	TGTGCCAGCAGCGATTACCCGGGACAGGGAGAAGAGCAGTACTTC
TRBV5-4	TRBD1	TRBJ2-7	16	NA	CASSPVRQGVTYEQYF	TGTGCCAGCAGCCCAGTTCGACAGGGGGTAACCTACGAGCAGTACTTC